What follows are 14 T cell receptor beta chains derived from one specimen sequenced in a study of identifying expanded T cells in peripheral blood. The assay was immunoSEQ multiplex PCR, and TCRdb's table has in-frame clones only and misses some. The sample contains nearly 60,000 clones, about nine tenths of which appear only once. Material: blood. The receptors come from a person aged 18 to 70 in good health.

V is TRBV2 and J is TRBJ1-3; D is ambiguous. The V and J ends lost 1 base and 4 bases respectively, with 11 bases between them. The CDR3 totals 15 residues. The V gene's germline CDR1 is SNHLY and CDR2 FYNNEI. The CDR3 is CASSEGHGAGNTIYF. The CDR3 coding sequence is TGTGCCAGCAGTGAAGGGCACGGCGCGGGAAACACCATATATTTT.

V is TRBV4-1 and J is TRBJ1-5; D is possibly TRBD1 (5 bases). The CDR3 is 17 residues long. Trimming removed 4 bases at V and 5 bases at J, with 21 bases between. Germline CDR1 is MGHRA and CDR2 is YSYEKL. The CDR3 DNA is TGCGCCAGCAGCCGCCTACCAACCGTCACAGGCTATCAGCCCCAGCATTTT. This codes for CASSRLPTVTGYQPQHF.

The chain uses TRBV25-1 and TRBJ2-3; no firm D call. From germline, CDR1 is MGHDK and CDR2 SYGVNS. Trimming left V 2 bases short and J 0 bases short, with 6 bases between. CDR3 size: 14 residues. CDR3 protein: CASSEDDSTDTQYF. CDR3 in DNA: TGTGCCAGCAGTGAAGACGACAGCACAGATACGCAGTATTTT.

This clone showed up just once. The rearrangement links TRBV6-6 to TRBJ2-7; D remains ambiguous. The germline V gene has CDR1 MNHNY and CDR2 SVGAGI (reference sequence). Trimming stripped 6 bases from V and 1 base from J, with 13 bases between. This CDR3 is built from 14 residues. The CDR3 bases are TGTGCCAGCAGCTCCGCGACAACGTCCTACGAGCAGTACTTC. Protein product: CASSSATTSYEQYF.

The V and J genes are TRBV6-5 and TRBJ1-2; D not certain. V gave up 6 bases and J gave up 5 bases, with 10 bases separating them. The CDR3 totals 12 residues. The germline gives CDR1 MNHEY, CDR2 SVGAGI. CDR3 in DNA: TGTGCCAGCAGCCTGGACCGTTATGGCTACACCTTC. Its translation: CASSLDRYGYTF.

V gene TRBV30 combines with J gene TRBJ2-7; no clear D gene. Germline assignment: CDR1 GTSNPN and CDR2 SVGIG (reference sequence). This CDR3 has 13 amino acids. The ends were cut back, 2 bases at V and 2 bases at J, with 10 bases in the middle. This CDR3 reads CAWSYGPAYEQYF. In DNA form, the CDR3 reads TGTGCCTGGAGTTACGGGCCAGCCTACGAGCAGTACTTC.

The chain links TRBV5-1 to TRBJ1-4; 7 bases agree with TRBD1. The junction had 1 base not matched to a gene; V was cut back by 3 bases and J by 2 bases. CDR1 is SGHRS and CDR2 is YFSETQ in the germline V gene. The CDR3 is made up of 14 amino acids. The CDR3 nucleotides read TGCGCCAGCAGCTCACAGGGGACTAATGAAAAACTGTTTTTT. Translating gives CASSSQGTNEKLFF.

The chain recombines TRBV19 with TRBJ2-2; TRBD1 aligns across 9 bases. V dropped 3 bases and J dropped 5; count of bases not matched to a gene: 7. The CDR3 is 16 residues long. Germline CDR1 is LNHDA and CDR2 is SQIVND (reference sequence). The CDR3 DNA reads TGTGCCAGTAGTATCAGAGTGGGACAGGGAACCGGGGAGCTGTTTTTT. Protein: CASSIRVGQGTGELFF.

The genes are TRBV6-5 and TRBJ1-4; D remains unclear. The CDR3 extends over 11 amino acids. Germline CDR1 reads MNHEY; CDR2 reads SVGAGI. V lost 4 bases, J lost 7 bases, and 4 bases lay in between. DNA of the CDR3: TGTGCCAGCAGTTTGGGTGAAAAACTGTTTTTT. It yields the protein CASSLGEKLFF.

The chain uses TRBV25-1 and TRBJ1-1, with D possibly matching TRBD1 (6 bases). Germline V gives CDR1 MGHDK, CDR2 SYGVNS. Trimming removed 4 bases at V and 3 bases at J, with 15 bases between. This CDR3 contains 15 residues. The CDR3 spells CASSAAPPGDTEAFF. The DNA for the CDR3 is TGTGCCAGCAGTGCCGCCCCTCCAGGGGACACTGAAGCTTTCTTT.

The chain has TRBV4-1 and TRBJ1-1, with a tentative D call TRBD1 (5 bases). Per the germline V gene, CDR1 is MGHRA and CDR2 is YSYEKL. This CDR3 contains 12 residues. The germline V and J ends were trimmed by 1 base and 7 bases, with 7 bases remaining between them. In nucleotides, the CDR3 is TGCGCCAGCAGCCAAGGGGGGGTTGAAGCTTTCTTT. Translated, it gives CASSQGGVEAFF.

The rearrangement links TRBV9 to TRBJ2-7; the D gene is possibly TRBD2 (5 bases). The CDR3 runs 14 residues. Germline V lookup: CDR1 SGDLS, CDR2 YYNGEE. V was trimmed by 5 bases and J by 1 base, leaving 13 bases between them. The chain's CDR3 is CASSRSSGSYEQYF. The CDR3 nucleotides are TGTGCCAGCAGTAGAAGCAGCGGATCCTACGAGCAGTACTTC. Looking up the rest from reference TRBV9 and TRBJ2-7 gives the full variable domain: DSGVTQTPKHLITATGQRVTLRCSPRSGDLSVYWYQQSLDQGLQFLIQYYNGEERAKGNILERFSAQQFPDLHSELNLSSLELGDSALYFCASSRSSGSYEQYFGPGTRLTVT.

CDR3 region: CASSYRSGNTIYF. In DNA form, the CDR3 reads TGTGCCAGCAGTTATCGGTCCGGAAACACCATATATTTT. The chain employs TRBV6-5 and TRBJ1-3, with D uncertain. Germline V gene sequence: CDR1 MNHEY, CDR2 SVGAGI. This CDR3 comprises 13 residues. Trimming removed 3 bases at V and 4 bases at J, with 7 bases between.

V and J are TRBV9 and TRBJ2-5; TRBD2 matches at 9 bases. V shed 3 bases and J 5 bases; nucleotides not matched to a gene: 5. This CDR3 is 14 amino acids long. Germline lookup yields CDR1 SGDLS and CDR2 YYNGEE. CDR3 DNA: TGTGCCAGCAGCGACGTAGCGGGGGCTGAGACCCAGTACTTC. Its translation is CASSDVAGAETQYF.